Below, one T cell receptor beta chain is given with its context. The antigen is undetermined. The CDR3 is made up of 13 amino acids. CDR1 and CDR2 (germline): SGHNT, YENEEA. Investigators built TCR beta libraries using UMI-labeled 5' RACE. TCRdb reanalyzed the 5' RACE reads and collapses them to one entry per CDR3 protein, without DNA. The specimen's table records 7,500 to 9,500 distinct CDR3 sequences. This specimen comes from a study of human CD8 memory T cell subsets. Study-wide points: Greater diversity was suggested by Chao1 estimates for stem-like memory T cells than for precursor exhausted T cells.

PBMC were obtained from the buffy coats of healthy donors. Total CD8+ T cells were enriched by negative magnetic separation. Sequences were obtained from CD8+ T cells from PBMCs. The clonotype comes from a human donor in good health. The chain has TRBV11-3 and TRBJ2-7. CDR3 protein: CASRRFSTYEQYF.